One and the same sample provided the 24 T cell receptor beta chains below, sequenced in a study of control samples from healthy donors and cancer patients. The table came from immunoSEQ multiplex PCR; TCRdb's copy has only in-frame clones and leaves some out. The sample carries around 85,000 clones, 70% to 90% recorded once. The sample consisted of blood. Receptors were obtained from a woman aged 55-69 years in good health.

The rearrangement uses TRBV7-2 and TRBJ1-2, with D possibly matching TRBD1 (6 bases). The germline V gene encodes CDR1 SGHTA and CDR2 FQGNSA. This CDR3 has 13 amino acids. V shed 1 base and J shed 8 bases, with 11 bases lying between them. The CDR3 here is CASSLGTASGYTF. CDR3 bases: TGTGCCAGCAGCTTAGGGACAGCCTCGGGCTACACCTTC.

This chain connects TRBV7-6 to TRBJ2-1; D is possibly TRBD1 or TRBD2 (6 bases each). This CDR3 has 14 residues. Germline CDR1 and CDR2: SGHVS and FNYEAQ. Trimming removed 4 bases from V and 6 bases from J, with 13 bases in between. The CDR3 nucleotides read TGTGCCAGCAGCTCTCGACTAGGGGGCAATGAGCAGTTCTTC. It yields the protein CASSSRLGGNEQFF.

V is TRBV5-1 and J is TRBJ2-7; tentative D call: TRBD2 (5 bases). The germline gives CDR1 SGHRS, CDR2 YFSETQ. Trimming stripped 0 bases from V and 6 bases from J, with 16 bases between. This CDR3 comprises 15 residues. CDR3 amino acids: CASSLESSGVLEQYF. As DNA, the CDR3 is TGCGCCAGCAGCTTGGAGTCCAGCGGCGTCCTCGAGCAGTACTTC.

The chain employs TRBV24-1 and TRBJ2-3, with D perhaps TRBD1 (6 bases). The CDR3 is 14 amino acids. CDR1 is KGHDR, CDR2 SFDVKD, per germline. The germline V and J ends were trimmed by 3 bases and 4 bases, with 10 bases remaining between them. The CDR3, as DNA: TGTGCCACCAGTGATAACAGGGTTGCAGATACGCAGTATTTT. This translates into CATSDNRVADTQYF.

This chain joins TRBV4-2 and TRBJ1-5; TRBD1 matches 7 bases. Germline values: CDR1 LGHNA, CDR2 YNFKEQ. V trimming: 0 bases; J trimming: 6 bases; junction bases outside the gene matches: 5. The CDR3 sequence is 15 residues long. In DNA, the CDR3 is TGTGCCAGCAGCCAAGAACAGGGGTTGAGTCAGCCCCAGCATTTT. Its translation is CASSQEQGLSQPQHF.

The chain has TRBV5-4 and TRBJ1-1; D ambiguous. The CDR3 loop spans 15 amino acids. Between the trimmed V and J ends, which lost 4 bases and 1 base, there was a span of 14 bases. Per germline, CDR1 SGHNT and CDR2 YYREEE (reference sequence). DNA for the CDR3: TGTGCCAGCAGCGCGCTGGCGACGTGGAACACTGAAGCTTTCTTT. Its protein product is CASSALATWNTEAFF. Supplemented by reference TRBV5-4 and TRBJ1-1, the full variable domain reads ETGVTQSPTHLIKTRGQQVTLRCSSQSGHNTVSWYQQALGQGPQFIFQYYREEENGRGNFPPRFSGLQFPNYSSELNVNALELDDSALYLCASSALATWNTEAFFGQGTRLTVV.

CDR3 in DNA: TGTGCCAGCAACCGGGACAGGGGATATCAGCCCCAGCATTTT. Amino acid sequence: CASNRDRGYQPQHF. The genes are TRBV2 and TRBJ1-5; 10 nucleotides align to TRBD1. This CDR3 has 14 amino acids. In germline, CDR1 is SNHLY, CDR2 FYNNEI. J was trimmed by 5 bases and V by 7 bases; bases with no gene match: 5. The full variable domain, in which reference TRBV2 and TRBJ1-5 provide the parts outside the CDR3, is EPEVTQTPSHQVTQMGQEVILRCVPISNHLYFYWYRQILGQKVEFLVSFYNNEISEKSEIFDDQFSVERPDGSNFTLKIRSTKLEDSAMYFCASNRDRGYQPQHFGDGTRLSIL.

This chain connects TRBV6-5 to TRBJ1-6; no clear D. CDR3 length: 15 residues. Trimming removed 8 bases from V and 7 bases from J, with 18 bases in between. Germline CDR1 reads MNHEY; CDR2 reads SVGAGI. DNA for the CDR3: TGTGCCAGCCGCACCGGAGGTTTGGGGAATTCACCCCTCCACTTT. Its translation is CASRTGGLGNSPLHF.

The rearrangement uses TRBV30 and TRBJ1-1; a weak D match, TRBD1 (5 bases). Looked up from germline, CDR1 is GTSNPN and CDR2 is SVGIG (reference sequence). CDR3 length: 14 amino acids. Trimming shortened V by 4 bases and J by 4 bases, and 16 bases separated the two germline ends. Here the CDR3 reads CAWKWSGGGTEAFF. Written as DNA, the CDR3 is TGTGCCTGGAAATGGTCGGGGGGAGGCACTGAAGCTTTCTTT. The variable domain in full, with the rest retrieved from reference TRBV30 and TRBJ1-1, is SQTIHQWPATLVQPVGSPLSLECTVEGTSNPNLYWYRQAAGRGLQLLFYSVGIGQISSEVPQNLSASRPQDRQFILSSKKLLLSDSGFYLCAWKWSGGGTEAFFGQGTRLTVV.

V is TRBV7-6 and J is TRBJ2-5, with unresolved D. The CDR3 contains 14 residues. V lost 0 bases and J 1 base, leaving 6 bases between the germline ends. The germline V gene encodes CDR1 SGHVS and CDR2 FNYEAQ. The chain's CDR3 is CASSLALTQETQYF. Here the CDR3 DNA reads TGTGCCAGCAGCTTAGCACTAACCCAAGAGACCCAGTACTTC.

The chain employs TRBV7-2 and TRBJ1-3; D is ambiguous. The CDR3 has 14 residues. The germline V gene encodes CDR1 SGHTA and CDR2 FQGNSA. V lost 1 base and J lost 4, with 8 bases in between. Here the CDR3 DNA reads TGTGCCAGCAGCTTAGTGTTAGACGGAAACACCATATATTTT. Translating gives CASSLVLDGNTIYF.

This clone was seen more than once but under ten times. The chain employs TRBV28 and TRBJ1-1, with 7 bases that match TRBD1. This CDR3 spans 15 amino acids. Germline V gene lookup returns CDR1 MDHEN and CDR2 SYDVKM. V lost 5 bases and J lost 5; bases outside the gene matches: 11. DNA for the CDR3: TGTGCCAGCAGTCCCCCGACAGGGTCTTTGACTGAAGCTTTCTTT. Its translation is CASSPPTGSLTEAFF.

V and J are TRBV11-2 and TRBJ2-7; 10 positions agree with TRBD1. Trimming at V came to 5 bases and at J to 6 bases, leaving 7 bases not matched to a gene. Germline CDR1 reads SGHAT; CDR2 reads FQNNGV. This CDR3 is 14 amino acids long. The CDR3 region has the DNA TGTGCCAGCAGCCCTGGGACAGGGGCGGCCGAGCAGTACTTC. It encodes CASSPGTGAAEQYF.

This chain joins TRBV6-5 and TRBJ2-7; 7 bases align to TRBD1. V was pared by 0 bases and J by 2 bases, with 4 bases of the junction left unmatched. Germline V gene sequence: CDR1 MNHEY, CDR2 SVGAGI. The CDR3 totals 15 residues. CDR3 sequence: CASSYSRTGAYEQYF. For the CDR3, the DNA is TGTGCCAGCAGTTACTCGAGGACAGGTGCCTACGAGCAGTACTTC.

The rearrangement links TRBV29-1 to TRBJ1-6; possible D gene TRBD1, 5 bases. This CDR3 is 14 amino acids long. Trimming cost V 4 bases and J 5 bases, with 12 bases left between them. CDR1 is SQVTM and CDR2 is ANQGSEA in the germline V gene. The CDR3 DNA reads TGCAGCGTTGCTGGGACCAACGATAATTCACCCCTCCACTTT. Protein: CSVAGTNDNSPLHF. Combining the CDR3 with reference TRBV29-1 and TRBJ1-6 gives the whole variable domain SAVISQKPSRDICQRGTSLTIQCQVDSQVTMMFWYRQQPGQSLTLIATANQGSEATYESGFVIDKFPISRPNLTFSTLTVSNMSPEDSSIYLCSVAGTNDNSPLHFGNGTRLTVT.

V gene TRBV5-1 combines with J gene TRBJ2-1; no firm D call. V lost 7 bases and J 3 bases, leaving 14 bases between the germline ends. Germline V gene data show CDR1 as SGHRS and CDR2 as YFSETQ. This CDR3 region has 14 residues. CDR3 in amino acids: CASSDGNIYNEQFF. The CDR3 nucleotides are TGCGCCAGCTCGGACGGAAACATCTACAATGAGCAGTTCTTC.

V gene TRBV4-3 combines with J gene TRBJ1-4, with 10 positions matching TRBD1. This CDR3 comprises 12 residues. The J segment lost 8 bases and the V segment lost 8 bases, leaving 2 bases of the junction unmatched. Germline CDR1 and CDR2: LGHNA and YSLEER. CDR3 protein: CASGDRGEKLFF. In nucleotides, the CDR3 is TGCGCCAGCGGGGACAGGGGAGAAAAACTGTTTTTT.

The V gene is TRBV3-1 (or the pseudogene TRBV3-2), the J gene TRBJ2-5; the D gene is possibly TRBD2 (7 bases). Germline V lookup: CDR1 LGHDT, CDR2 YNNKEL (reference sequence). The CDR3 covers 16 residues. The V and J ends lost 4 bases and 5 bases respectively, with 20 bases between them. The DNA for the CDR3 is TGTGCCAGCAGCCCCTCACGGGCGGGGGCGAGCGAGACCCAGTACTTC. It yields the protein CASSPSRAGASETQYF.

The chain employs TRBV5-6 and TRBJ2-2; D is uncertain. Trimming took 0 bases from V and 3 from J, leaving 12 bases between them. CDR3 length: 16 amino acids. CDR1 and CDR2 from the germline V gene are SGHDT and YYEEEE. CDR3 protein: CASSLGGISYTGELFF. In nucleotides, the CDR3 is TGTGCCAGCAGCTTGGGTGGGATCTCCTACACCGGGGAGCTGTTTTTT. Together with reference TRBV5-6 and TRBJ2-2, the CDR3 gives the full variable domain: DAGVTQSPTHLIKTRGQQVTLRCSPKSGHDTVSWYQQALGQGPQFIFQYYEEEERQRGNFPDRFSGHQFPNYSSELNVNALLLGDSALYLCASSLGGISYTGELFFGEGSRLTVL.

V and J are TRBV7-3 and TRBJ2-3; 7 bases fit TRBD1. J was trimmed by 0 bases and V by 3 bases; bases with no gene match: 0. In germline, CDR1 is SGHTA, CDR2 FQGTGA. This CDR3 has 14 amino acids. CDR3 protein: CASSLGQSTDTQYF. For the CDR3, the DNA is TGTGCCAGCAGCTTGGGACAGAGCACAGATACGCAGTATTTT.

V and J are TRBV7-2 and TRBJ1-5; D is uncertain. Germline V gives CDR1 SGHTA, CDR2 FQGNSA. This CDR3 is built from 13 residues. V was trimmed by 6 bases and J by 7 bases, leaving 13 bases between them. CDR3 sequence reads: CASSPRVAQPQHF. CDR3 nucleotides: TGTGCCAGCAGTCCCCGGGTAGCCCAGCCCCAGCATTTT. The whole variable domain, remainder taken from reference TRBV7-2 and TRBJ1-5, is GAGVSQSPSNKVTEKGKDVELRCDPISGHTALYWYRQSLGQGLEFLIYFQGNSAPDKSGLPSDRFSAERTGGSVSTLTIQRTQQEDSAVYLCASSPRVAQPQHFGDGTRLSIL.

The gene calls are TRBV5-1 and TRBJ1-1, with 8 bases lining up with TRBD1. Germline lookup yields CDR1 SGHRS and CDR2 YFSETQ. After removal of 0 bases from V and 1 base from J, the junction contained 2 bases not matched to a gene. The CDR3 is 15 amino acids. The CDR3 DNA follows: TGCGCCAGCAGCTTGGGAGACAGGGGGAACACTGAAGCTTTCTTT. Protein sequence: CASSLGDRGNTEAFF.

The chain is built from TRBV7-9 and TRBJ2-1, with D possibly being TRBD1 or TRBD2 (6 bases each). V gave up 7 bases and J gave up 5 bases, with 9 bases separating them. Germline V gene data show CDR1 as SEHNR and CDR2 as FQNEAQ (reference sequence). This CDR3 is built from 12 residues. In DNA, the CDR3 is TGTGCCAGCACTAGGGGGGACAATGAGCAGTTCTTC. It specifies CASTRGDNEQFF.

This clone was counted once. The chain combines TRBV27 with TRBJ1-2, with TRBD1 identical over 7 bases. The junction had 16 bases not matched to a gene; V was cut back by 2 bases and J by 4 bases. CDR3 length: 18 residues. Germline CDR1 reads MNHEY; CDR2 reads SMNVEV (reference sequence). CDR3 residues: CASSLRYHGGGEGYGYTF. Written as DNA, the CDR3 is TGTGCCAGCAGTTTAAGGTATCACGGAGGGGGCGAAGGCTATGGCTACACCTTC.